This T cell receptor beta chain was identified during a study of T-cell memory formation after mild COVID-19. Study-level points and caveats: CD4+ clones that contracted lay mainly in CM and EM; CD8+ ones lay in EMRA. That cross-reactive memory joined was suggested by some responding clones appearing in pre-infection memory.

This CDR3 is 14 amino acids long. V lost 5 bases, J lost 5 bases, and 7 bases stayed unmatched. The germline V gene encodes CDR1 SEHNR and CDR2 FQNEAQ (reference sequence). UMIs and sample barcodes were carried by the TCR alpha and TCR beta cDNA libraries that 5'RACE produced using constant-segment primers. Via MiXCR, TCRdb re-called the 5' RACE reads, giving one row per CDR3 protein. The sample contains roughly 370,000 distinct CDR3 sequences, roughly 15% of which appear only once. About this clonotype: Its antigen is unidentified.

The chain joins TRBV7-9 to TRBJ2-7; 9 positions match TRBD1. The sequence was collected from a man aged 18 to 35 who had mild COVID-19 (a few samples of this study predate the infection). Cell type and time point are not known. Specimen: PBMCs or a T cell subset sorted from them (not recorded which). This CDR3 is CASSTLGQGHEQYV. As DNA, the CDR3 is TGTGCCAGCAGCACATTGGGACAGGGTCACGAGCAGTACGTC.